This is a list of T cell receptor beta chains from one sample in a study of identical twins. TCRdb independently ran MiXCR on the 5' RACE reads; one entry per CDR3 protein. The data contain 650,000 to 750,000 distinct CDR3 sequences, about 20% of them seen just once; the ten biggest clones take up roughly 4%. Separately, the same data were catalogued under a study of T cells expressing NK-cell markers.

The sample was PBMCs. Every receptor here comes from a woman under 30 in good health. The CDR3 runs from the conserved cysteine through the conserved F or W. The D gene is left open where the match is weak. A clone size is listed for some rows: how often the clone was seen (once, few, many), or a class if it is expanded.

clone_size	v_call	d_call	j_call	cdr3_nt	cdr3_aa
few	TRBV29-1	.	TRBJ2-1	TGCAGCGCCATACCACGAGGGTATGAGCAGTTCTTC	CSAIPRGYEQFF
few	TRBV19	TRBD2	TRBJ2-5	TGTGCCAGTAGTATAGATGGATATGCGGGGGGCCAGGTAACCCAGTACTTC	CASSIDGYAGGQVTQYF
.	TRBV10-1	TRBD2	TRBJ2-7	TGCGCCAGCAGTGACCCTAGCGGGAGCTACGAGCAGTACTTC	CASSDPSGSYEQYF
few	TRBV20-1	.	TRBJ2-5	TGCAGTGCTAGAGGATTGAGCGCGGCATCATCCCAAGAGACCCAGTACTTC	CSARGLSAASSQETQYF
many	TRBV5-1	.	TRBJ1-6	TGCGCCAGCAGCCCCCGGGACAACGCACCCCTCCACTTT	CASSPRDNAPLHF
.	TRBV4-1	.	TRBJ2-2	TGCGCCAGCAGCCCTACGAGGGCGGGGTACACCGGGGAGCTGTTTTTT	CASSPTRAGYTGELFF
.	TRBV15	.	TRBJ2-5	TGTGCCACCAGCAGAGACAGGGGCAGGAAGACCCAGTACTTC	CATSRDRGRKTQYF
.	TRBV11-2	TRBD2	TRBJ2-7	TGTGCCAGCAGCTTAAACCCTTGGACTAGCGGGAGCTTCTACGAGCAGTACTTC	CASSLNPWTSGSFYEQYF
once	TRBV2	.	TRBJ2-1	TGTGCCAGCTCGTGGTTGGACAGTCACTACAATGAGCAGTTCTTC	CASSWLDSHYNEQFF
.	TRBV20-1	TRBD2	TRBJ2-7	TGCAGTGCTAGAGATTTCATGACTAGCGGGAGCCACGAGCAGTACTTC	CSARDFMTSGSHEQYF
.	TRBV5-1	TRBD2	TRBJ2-7	TGCGCCAGCAGCTTGGCTCCGGGACTAGGATTCTACGAGCAGTACTTC	CASSLAPGLGFYEQYF
.	TRBV5-1	.	TRBJ2-1	TGCGCCAGCAGCATCTGGGGGGTCAACAATGAGCAGTTCTTC	CASSIWGVNNEQFF
many	TRBV20-1	TRBD2	TRBJ2-1	TGCAGTGCCAAAACTAGCGGGAGGGCCTTCTACAATGAGCAGTTCTTC	CSAKTSGRAFYNEQFF
few	TRBV11-2	.	TRBJ1-4	TGTGCCAGCAGCTTAAGGGATTCCGGGGAAAAACTGTTTTTT	CASSLRDSGEKLFF
few	TRBV9	.	TRBJ2-1	TGTGCCAGCAGCGTAGAACTAGCTAATGAGCAGTTCTTC	CASSVELANEQFF
once	TRBV7-9	.	TRBJ2-1	TGTGCCAGCAGCCTAGGGGTGGGCCCCGGGTACAATGAGCAGTTCTTC	CASSLGVGPGYNEQFF
.	TRBV7-2	TRBD1	TRBJ1-5	TGTGCCAGCAGCTTAACGGCGGGACAGGGGGCTAAGCCCCAGCATTTT	CASSLTAGQGAKPQHF
.	TRBV4-1	.	TRBJ2-1	TGCGCCAGCAGCCAAGACATTGGAGGGTTTTCCTACAATGAGCAGTTCTTC	CASSQDIGGFSYNEQFF
few	TRBV29-1	TRBD2	TRBJ2-1	TGCAGCGGTGGACTAGCGGGGGCGGACAATGAGCAGTTCTTC	CSGGLAGADNEQFF
few	TRBV30	TRBD2	TRBJ2-5	TGTGCCTGGAGCGCTAGCGGGAGGGCGACCCAGTACTTC	CAWSASGRATQYF
.	TRBV12-3/TRBV12-4	.	TRBJ2-5	TGTGCCAGCAGTTTAAGAGACAGCAAAGAGACCCAGTACTTC	CASSLRDSKETQYF
many	TRBV10-3	.	TRBJ2-2	TGTGCCATCCGGCCCAACAGGGCTACGGACGGGGAGCTGTTTTTT	CAIRPNRATDGELFF
.	TRBV3-1	.	TRBJ1-1	TGTGCCAGCAGCATCTTGGGCAGGAACACTGAAGCTTTCTTT	CASSILGRNTEAFF
.	TRBV5-1	.	TRBJ1-1	TGCGCCAGCAGCTCACAGGGTTCCATGAACACTGAAGCTTTCTTT	CASSSQGSMNTEAFF
.	TRBV2	.	TRBJ2-3	TGTGCCACCAGCCATTCCTCCGTGACTAGGAATCGTAGAGATACGCAGTATTTT	CATSHSSVTRNRRDTQYF
.	TRBV2	.	TRBJ2-1	TGTGCCAGCATAGAGGAGGGGGGAAGGGATGAGCAGTTCTTC	CASIEEGGRDEQFF
few	TRBV10-3	TRBD1	TRBJ2-6	TGTGCCATCAGTGAGTCGAACAGGGGATCTGGGGCCAACGTCCTGACTTTC	CAISESNRGSGANVLTF
.	TRBV10-3	.	TRBJ1-2	TGTGCCATCAGTGATTACATAAACTATGGCTACACCTTC	CAISDYINYGYTF
few	TRBV10-3	TRBD2	TRBJ2-4	TGTGCCATCAGTGACCCCCGCTGGGGCGGGGGATACATTCAGTACTTC	CAISDPRWGGGYIQYF
few	TRBV6-1	TRBD2	TRBJ2-3	TGTGCCAGCAGATCTCTGACTAGCCCCGCAGATACGCAGTATTTT	CASRSLTSPADTQYF
.	TRBV10-2	TRBD2	TRBJ2-3	TGCGCCAGCAGTGATTCGGGGGGGAACACAGATACGCAGTATTTT	CASSDSGGNTDTQYF
few	TRBV12-3/TRBV12-4	TRBD2	TRBJ2-1	TGTGCCAGCAGGTCAACCCTGACTAGCGATGAGCAGTTCTTC	CASRSTLTSDEQFF
few	TRBV7-2	TRBD1	TRBJ2-7	TGTGCCAGCGGCCCCATCGGGACAGGGCAATACGAGCAGTACTTC	CASGPIGTGQYEQYF
.	TRBV3-1	TRBD2	TRBJ2-5	TGTGCCAGCAACCGCGGGACTAGCGGCGGGACCCAGTACTTC	CASNRGTSGGTQYF
.	TRBV30	.	TRBJ1-1	TGTGCCTGGGATCCGACAGTCGGTTTGACTGAAGCTTTCTTT	CAWDPTVGLTEAFF
.	TRBV5-5	TRBD2	TRBJ2-3	TGTGCCAGCAGCTTACCGGGACTAGCGGGGAGCACAGATACGCAGTATTTT	CASSLPGLAGSTDTQYF
few	TRBV20-1	TRBD1	TRBJ1-2	TGCAGTGCTACCGGGACAGGGAACTATGGCTACACCTTC	CSATGTGNYGYTF
few	TRBV10-3	.	TRBJ2-7	TGTGCCATCTCGGCCGACACAGACATCTACGAGCAGTACTTC	CAISADTDIYEQYF
many	TRBV20-1	TRBD2	TRBJ2-5	TGCAGTGCTAGAGGGACTAGCGGGAACCACCAAGAGACCCAGTACTTC	CSARGTSGNHQETQYF
many	TRBV9	TRBD2	TRBJ2-1	TGTGCCAGCAGCGTAGGGGGACTAGCGGGACAGGTTGAGCAGTTCTTC	CASSVGGLAGQVEQFF
few	TRBV12-3/TRBV12-4	.	TRBJ1-1	TGTGCCAGCAGTTCGTTCGGGGGGGTAAGGACTGAAGCTTTCTTT	CASSSFGGVRTEAFF
many	TRBV9	.	TRBJ1-2	TGTGCCAGCAGCGTAGGGCCGGCGCCGGGCTACACCTTC	CASSVGPAPGYTF
many	TRBV9	.	TRBJ2-2	TGTGCCAGCAGCGTAGGCTCCACCGGGGAGCTGTTTTTT	CASSVGSTGELFF
few	TRBV6-1	.	TRBJ1-2	TGTGCCAGCGGAACCGGGGCTCTCTATGGCTACACCTTC	CASGTGALYGYTF
few	TRBV7-2	.	TRBJ2-1	TGTGCCAGCAGCTCACAAGTTGGGAGTGAGCAGTTCTTC	CASSSQVGSEQFF
.	TRBV20-1	.	TRBJ1-2	TGCAGTGCTTGGGTCTCCTATGGCTACACCTTC	CSAWVSYGYTF
many	TRBV18	TRBD1	TRBJ2-7	TGTGCCAGCTCACCCTCGTTGGACAGGGTAGACGAGCAGTACTTC	CASSPSLDRVDEQYF
few	TRBV20-1	TRBD2	TRBJ2-3	TGCAGTGCTAGAGATTGGAGGGAGGGCCGAGGAAGCACAGATACGCAGTATTTT	CSARDWREGRGSTDTQYF
many	TRBV5-1	.	TRBJ1-3	TGCGCCAGCAGCGTGGGACTGGGTGGAAACACCATATATTTT	CASSVGLGGNTIYF
.	TRBV20-1	TRBD2	TRBJ2-1	TGCAGTGCTAGATCTAGCGGGAATGAGCAGTTCTTC	CSARSSGNEQFF
.	TRBV20-1	TRBD1	TRBJ2-7	TGCAGTGCTAGAGCTACAGGGGGGCGTACCTACGAGCAGTACTTC	CSARATGGRTYEQYF
many	TRBV12-3/TRBV12-4	.	TRBJ1-5	TGTGCCAGCAGTGGGGACAGCAATCAGCCCCAGCATTTT	CASSGDSNQPQHF
few	TRBV6-2/TRBV6-3	.	TRBJ2-5	TGTGCCAGCAGTTTCGGGTTTGGAGGAGAGACCCAGTACTTC	CASSFGFGGETQYF